A selection of T cell receptor beta chains follows, all from one sample in a study of tumor-infiltrating lymphocytes in primary liver carcinoma. A single record per CDR3 protein comes from TCRdb applying MiXCR to the multiplex PCR reads. Found here are about 310,000 distinct CDR3 sequences, around 50% of them singletons; the top ten hold about a sixth. The sample consisted of peripheral blood. These receptors originate from a woman younger than 45 with primary liver carcinoma and hepatitis B virus infection. Both conserved end residues are part of each CDR3. The D gene is left open where the match is weak. Size is stated for part of the rows, as once, few or many counts, or as a class when the clone is expanded.

DNA	CDR3	D	V	J	size
TGTGTCAGCAGCTTGGGACACCCGAGCACTGAAGCTTTCTTT	CVSSLGHPSTEAFF	-	TRBV5-6	TRBJ1-1	-
TGTGCCAACAGCGACAGGGAGAGAACTGAAGCTTTCTTT	CANSDRERTEAFF	TRBD1	TRBV6-6	TRBJ1-1	-
TGTGCCATCAGACTGGGGAGGGGCACAGATACGCAGTATTTT	CAIRLGRGTDTQYF	TRBD2	TRBV10-3	TRBJ2-3	few
TGTGCCAGCAGTTACTCCGCGGGAGGGTCATACGATGAACAGTTCTTC	CASSYSAGGSYDEQFF	TRBD2	TRBV6-7	TRBJ2-1	-
TGTGCCAGCAGCTTATGGAGCGCGGGTCAAACTGAAGCTTTCTTT	CASSLWSAGQTEAFF	-	TRBV7-9	TRBJ1-1	-
TGTGCCAGCCGACCCTTTAGGGGTAGCACTGAAGCTTTCTTT	CASRPFRGSTEAFF	-	TRBV28	TRBJ1-1	-
TGTGCCAGCCTTATGGAGGCCAACGTCCTGACTTTC	CASLMEANVLTF	-	TRBV6-6	TRBJ2-6	-
TGTGCCAGCAGCCCCCATCGGACCGAGCTTGAGCAGTTCTTC	CASSPHRTELEQFF	-	TRBV11-2	TRBJ2-1	-
TGCAGCGTTGAATTTGGACACGGGAAGAACACTGAAGCTTTCTTT	CSVEFGHGKNTEAFF	-	TRBV29-1	TRBJ1-1	many
TGTGCCAGCAGCTCGTTAGACTCAGGCTACGAGCAGTACTTC	CASSSLDSGYEQYF	-	TRBV7-9	TRBJ2-7	-
TGTGCCACACACCTTAAGGGACCGATGAACACTGAAGCTTTCTTT	CATHLKGPMNTEAFF	-	TRBV28	TRBJ1-1	-
TGTGCCAGCAGCTTATGGGACAGGGATCACGGTGAGCAGTTCTTC	CASSLWDRDHGEQFF	TRBD1	TRBV13	TRBJ2-1	-
TGTGCCAATAGCTCGGGACAGGGCCATGAGCAGTTCTTC	CANSSGQGHEQFF	TRBD1	TRBV11-1	TRBJ2-1	-
TGTGCCAGCAGTTACGGGACTAGCGGGACCTACGAGCAGTACTTC	CASSYGTSGTYEQYF	TRBD2	TRBV6-5	TRBJ2-7	few
TGTGCCAGCAGACTACGGGGGTTTGGGGCCAACGTCCTGACTTTC	CASRLRGFGANVLTF	-	TRBV6-5	TRBJ2-6	many
TGTGCCAGCAGCCCCTTGACAGGGGGAGGGCTAGCGGAGCAGTTCTTC	CASSPLTGGGLAEQFF	TRBD1	TRBV5-6	TRBJ2-1	-